These T cell receptor beta chains were read from a single sample in a study of blood T cell repertoires in COVID-19. Repertoires were generated with immunoSEQ multiplex PCR, while TCRdb's copy carries only in-frame clones and drops some. The sample includes 200,000 to 250,000 clones, approximately 86% of them seen just once. The source material was peripheral blood. These receptors were collected from a woman aged 65 to 85 with active or convalescent COVID-19. The CDR3 runs from the conserved cysteine through the conserved F or W. The size field is filled for only some rows; it gives once, few, many or a size class.

>once|TRBV11-2
CASSPRVRGRGELFF
>.|TRBV11-3
CASSLGRGSTEAFF
>few|TRBV10-3
CAISETPGLADNEQFF
>.|TRBV6-5
CASISDMSNQPQHF
>.|TRBV6-5
CASSYSWPPTEAFF
>once|TRBV18
CASSSGTGDSTEAFF
>.|TRBV19
CASGTEYMNTEAFF
>once|TRBV6-5
CASSYRQVLGTEAFF
>.|TRBV6-6
CASSYSASIEAFF
>.|TRBV19
CASRTGEGNYGYTF
>.|TRBV6-2/TRBV6-3
CASSFPTGTNYGYTF
>.|TRBV7-2
CASSFRTGRGSRELFF
>.|TRBV18
CASSPLGGRSGNEQFF
>.|TRBV12-3/TRBV12-4
CASSLFGGNTIYF
>.|TRBV20-1
CSAPRLYEQFF
>few|TRBV6-2/TRBV6-3
CASSPRTYEQFF
>.|TRBV6-5
CASRSSSGGGYTF
>.|TRBV2
CASKSGRANEKLFF
>.|TRBV5-1
CASSWRLDRGRETQYF
>.|TRBV6-5
CASKLSHRASYEQYF
>.|TRBV7-2
CASSLSGVFKETQYF
>.|TRBV27
CASKPVGAGNEQFF
>.|TRBV2
CASSADRTSTDTQYF
>.|TRBV19
CASSAGAGTDTQYF
>.|TRBV19
CASSIPRRGANNYGYTF
>.|TRBV18
CASSSGLSSPLHF
>once|TRBV7-2
CASSLRQGSYEQYF
>.|TRBV19
CASTPTGLPGTQYF
>.|TRBV19
CASSIEPQGTQYF
>.|TRBV5-1
CATRTDYNSPLHF
>.|TRBV12-3/TRBV12-4
CASSSGLHREQYF
>.|TRBV3-1/TRBV3-2
CASSHVGGGAIGTGELFF
>.|TRBV10-1
CASSEYQGTPEAFF
>.|TRBV5-1
CASSLLGRGNTEAFF
>.|TRBV29-1
CSVDSPPGLAQEANYGYTF
>.|TRBV9
CASSEGQNTGELFF
>once|TRBV6-5
CASNPGTGRVDTQYF
>.|TRBV7-3
CASSLNSGGAEQFF
>.|TRBV18
CASSPRGGGENEQFF
>.|TRBV3-1/TRBV3-2
CASSHALRGPNYNEQFF
>.|TRBV13
CASSSLGLGAPRVYEQYF
>.|TRBV14
CASSPTGFAEAFF